The 4 T cell receptor beta chains given below trace back to one sample, sequenced in a study of T cells in Graves' hyperthyroidism and ophthalmopathy. RNA transcripts yielded amplified TCR beta CDR3 regions. The study used the HTBI primer set for a first-round RT-PCR of the TCR CDR3. Via MiXCR, TCRdb re-called the multiplex PCR reads, giving one row per CDR3 protein. Found here are hundreds of thousands of distinct CDR3 sequences, approximately 15% of them singletons; the top ten hold roughly 5.5%. The sample was blood. The receptors come from a woman aged 25 to 39 with Graves' hyperthyroidism that later progressed to Graves' ophthalmopathy.

The genes are TRBV20-1 and TRBJ1-6, with D tentatively TRBD1 (5 bases). This CDR3 has 11 residues. Germline V gene sequence: CDR1 DFQATT, CDR2 SNEGSKA (reference sequence). The V end was cut by 4 bases, the J end by 10 bases, with 8 bases between. CDR3 sequence: CSAIQGSPLHF. CDR3 DNA: TGCAGTGCTATTCAGGGCTCACCCCTCCACTTT.

There are many counts of this clonotype. V is TRBV20-1 and J is TRBJ1-1; 7 bases are shared with TRBD1. Germline assignment: CDR1 DFQATT and CDR2 SNEGSKA (reference sequence). The CDR3 is 13 residues long. J gave up 1 base and V 6 bases, and 5 bases lay outside the gene matches. The DNA for the CDR3 is TGCAGTGCCCCGGACAGGAGGAACACTGAAGCTTTCTTT. Translation: CSAPDRRNTEAFF.

This clonotype was detected many times. The chain carries TRBV29-1 and TRBJ2-2; 9 nucleotides line up with TRBD1. The germline CDR1 and CDR2 sequences are SQVTM and ANQGSEA. The CDR3 totals 14 residues. V gave up 7 bases and J gave up 4 bases; unmatched junction bases: 7. CDR3 protein: CSAGQGPFTGELFF. Written as DNA, the CDR3 is TGCAGCGCCGGACAGGGGCCTTTCACCGGGGAGCTGTTTTTT.

At least ten counts were recorded for this clonotype. The DNA of the CDR3 is TGCGCCAGCAGCCAAGGGACAGGTCAAAATCAGCCCCAGCATTTT. Its protein product is CASSQGTGQNQPQHF. The chain carries TRBV4-1 and TRBJ1-5; TRBD1 matches at 7 bases. V lost 1 base, J lost 4 bases, and 4 bases stayed unmatched. The CDR3 runs 15 residues. The germline V gene has CDR1 MGHRA and CDR2 YSYEKL.